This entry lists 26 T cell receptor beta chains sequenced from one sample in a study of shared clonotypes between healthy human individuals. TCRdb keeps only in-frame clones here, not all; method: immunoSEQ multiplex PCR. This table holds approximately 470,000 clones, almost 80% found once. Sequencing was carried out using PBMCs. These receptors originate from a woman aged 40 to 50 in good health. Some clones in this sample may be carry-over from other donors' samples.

In DNA, the CDR3 is TGTGCCAGCAGCCCCAACGCGTTAGACGAGCAGTACTTC. This sequence encodes CASSPNALDEQYF. This sequence joins TRBV28 and TRBJ2-7, with D unresolved. Germline V gene lookup returns CDR1 MDHEN and CDR2 SYDVKM. V lost 6 bases and J 5 bases, leaving 14 bases between the germline ends. This CDR3 has 13 amino acids.

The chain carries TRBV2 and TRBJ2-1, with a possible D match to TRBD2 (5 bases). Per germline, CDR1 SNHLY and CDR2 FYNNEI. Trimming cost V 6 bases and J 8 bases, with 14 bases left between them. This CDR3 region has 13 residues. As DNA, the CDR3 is TGTGCCAGCAGGGTATGGACCGGGGATGAGCAGTTCTTC. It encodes CASRVWTGDEQFF.

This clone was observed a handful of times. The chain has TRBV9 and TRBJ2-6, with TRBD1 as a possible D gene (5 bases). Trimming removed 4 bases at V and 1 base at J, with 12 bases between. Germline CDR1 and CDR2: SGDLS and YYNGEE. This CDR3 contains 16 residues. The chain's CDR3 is CASSRGPHSGANVLTF. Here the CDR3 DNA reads TGTGCCAGCAGCAGGGGCCCTCATTCTGGGGCCAACGTCCTGACTTTC.

The CDR3 protein is CASSLGPSYEQFF. CDR3 in DNA: TGTGCCAGCAGCTTAGGACCATCTTACGAGCAGTTCTTC. The chain combines TRBV11-2 with TRBJ2-1, with D unclear. V was clipped by 1 base and J by 10 bases, with 11 bases between them. This CDR3 contains 13 residues. Germline CDR1 is SGHAT and CDR2 is FQNNGV.

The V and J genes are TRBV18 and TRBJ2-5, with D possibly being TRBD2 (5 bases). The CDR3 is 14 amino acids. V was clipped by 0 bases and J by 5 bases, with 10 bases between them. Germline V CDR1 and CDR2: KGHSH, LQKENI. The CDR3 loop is CASSPPSSRETQYF. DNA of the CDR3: TGTGCCAGCTCACCACCTTCTAGCAGGGAGACCCAGTACTTC.

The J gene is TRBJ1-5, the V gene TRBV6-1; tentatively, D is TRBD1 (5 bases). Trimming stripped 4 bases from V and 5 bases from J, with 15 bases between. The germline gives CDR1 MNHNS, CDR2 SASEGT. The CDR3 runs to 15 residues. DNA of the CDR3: TGTGCCAGCAGTGGACGGGCAGGGCAATATCAGCCCCAGCATTTT. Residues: CASSGRAGQYQPQHF.

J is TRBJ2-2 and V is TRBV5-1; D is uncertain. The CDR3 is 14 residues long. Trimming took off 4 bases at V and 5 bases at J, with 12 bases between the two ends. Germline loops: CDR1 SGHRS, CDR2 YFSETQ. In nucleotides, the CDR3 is TGCGCCAGCAGCGCTGATAGTCAGACCGGGGAGCTGTTTTTT. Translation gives CASSADSQTGELFF.

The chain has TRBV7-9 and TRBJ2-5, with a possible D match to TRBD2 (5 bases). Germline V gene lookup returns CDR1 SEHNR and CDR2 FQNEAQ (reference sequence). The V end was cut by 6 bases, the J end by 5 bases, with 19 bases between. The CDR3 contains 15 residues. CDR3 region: CASRRVGEADETQYF. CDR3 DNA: TGTGCCAGCAGGAGGGTGGGAGAGGCGGATGAGACCCAGTACTTC.

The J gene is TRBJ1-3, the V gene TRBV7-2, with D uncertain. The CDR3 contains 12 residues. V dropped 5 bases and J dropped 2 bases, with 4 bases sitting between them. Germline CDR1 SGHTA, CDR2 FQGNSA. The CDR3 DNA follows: TGTGCCAGCAGCGGCGCTGGAAACACCATATATTTT. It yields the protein CASSGAGNTIYF.

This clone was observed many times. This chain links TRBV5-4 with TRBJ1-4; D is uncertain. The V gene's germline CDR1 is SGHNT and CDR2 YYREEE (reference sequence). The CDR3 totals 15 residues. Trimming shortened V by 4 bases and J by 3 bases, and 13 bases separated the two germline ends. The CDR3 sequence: CASSREGGPNEKLFF. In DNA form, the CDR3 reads TGTGCCAGCAGCCGGGAGGGAGGGCCTAATGAAAAACTGTTTTTT.

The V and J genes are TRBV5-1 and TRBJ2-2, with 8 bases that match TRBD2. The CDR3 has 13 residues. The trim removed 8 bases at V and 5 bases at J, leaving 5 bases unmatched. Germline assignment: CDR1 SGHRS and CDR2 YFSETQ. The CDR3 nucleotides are TGCGCCAGTGGAGCGGGAGAGACCGGGGAGCTGTTTTTT. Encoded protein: CASGAGETGELFF.

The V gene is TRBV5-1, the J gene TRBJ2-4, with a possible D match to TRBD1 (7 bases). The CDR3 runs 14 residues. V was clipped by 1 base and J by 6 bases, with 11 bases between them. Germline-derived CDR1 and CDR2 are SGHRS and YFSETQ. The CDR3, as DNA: TGCGCCAGCAGCTTGCGGCAGGGGGGAAACATTCAGTACTTC. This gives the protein CASSLRQGGNIQYF.

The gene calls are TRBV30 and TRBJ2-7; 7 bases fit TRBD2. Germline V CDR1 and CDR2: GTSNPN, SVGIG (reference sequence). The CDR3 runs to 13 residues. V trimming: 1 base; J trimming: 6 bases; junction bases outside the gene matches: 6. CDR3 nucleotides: TGTGCCTGGAGTGGACTAGCAAGCTGCGAGCAGTACTTC. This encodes CAWSGLASCEQYF.

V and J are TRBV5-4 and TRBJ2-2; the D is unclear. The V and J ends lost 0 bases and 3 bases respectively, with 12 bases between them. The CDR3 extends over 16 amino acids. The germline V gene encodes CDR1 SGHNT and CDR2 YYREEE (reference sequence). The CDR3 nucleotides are TGTGCCAGCAGCTTGGAGGTCCCAAGGCACACCGGGGAGCTGTTTTTT. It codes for CASSLEVPRHTGELFF.

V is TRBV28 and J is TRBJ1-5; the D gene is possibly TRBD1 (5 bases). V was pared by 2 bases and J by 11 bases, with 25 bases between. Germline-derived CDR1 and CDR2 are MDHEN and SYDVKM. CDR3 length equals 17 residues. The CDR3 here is CASSLAPITDTTETQHF. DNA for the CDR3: TGTGCCAGCAGTTTAGCCCCCATAACGGACACGACAGAGACCCAGCATTTT. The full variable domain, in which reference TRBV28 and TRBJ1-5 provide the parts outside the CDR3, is DVKVTQSSRYLVKRTGEKVFLECVQDMDHENMFWYRQDPGLGLRLIYFSYDVKMKEKGDIPEGYSVSREKKERFSLILESASTNQTSMYLCASSLAPITDTTETQHFGDGTRLSIL.

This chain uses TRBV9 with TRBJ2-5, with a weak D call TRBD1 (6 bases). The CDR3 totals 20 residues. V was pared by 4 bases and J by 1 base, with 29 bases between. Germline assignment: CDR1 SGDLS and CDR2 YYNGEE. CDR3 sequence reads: CASSPSSEIRTAEPQETQYF. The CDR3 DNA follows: TGTGCCAGCAGCCCCAGTAGTGAAATTAGGACAGCCGAACCCCAAGAGACCCAGTACTTC. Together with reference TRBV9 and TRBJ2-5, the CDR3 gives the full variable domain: DSGVTQTPKHLITATGQRVTLRCSPRSGDLSVYWYQQSLDQGLQFLIQYYNGEERAKGNILERFSAQQFPDLHSELNLSSLELGDSALYFCASSPSSEIRTAEPQETQYFGPGTRLLVL.

The CDR3 DNA follows: TGTGCCAGCAGCTTAGCCAGCAGGGGGCTGCAAGAGACCCAGTACTTC. The encoded protein is CASSLASRGLQETQYF. J is TRBJ2-5 and V is TRBV11-1; 8 nucleotides align to TRBD1. Germline V lookup: CDR1 SGHAT, CDR2 FQDESV (reference sequence). The V gene end was trimmed by 0 bases and the J gene end by 2 bases; junction bases not matched to a gene: 5. This CDR3 has 16 residues.

DNA for the CDR3: TGTGCCAGCACCAAACAGCGAGGGTACGAGCAGTACTTC. It specifies CASTKQRGYEQYF. This chain connects TRBV7-2 to TRBJ2-7, with a tentative D call TRBD2 (5 bases). CDR1 is SGHTA and CDR2 is FQGNSA in the germline V gene. The CDR3 extends over 13 amino acids. V shed 7 bases and J shed 4 bases, with 14 bases lying between them.

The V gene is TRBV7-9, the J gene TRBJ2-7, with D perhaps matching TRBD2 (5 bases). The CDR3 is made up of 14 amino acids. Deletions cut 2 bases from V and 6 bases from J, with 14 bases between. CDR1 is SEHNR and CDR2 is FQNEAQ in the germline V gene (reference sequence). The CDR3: CASSLQPGSSEQYF. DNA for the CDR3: TGTGCCAGCAGCTTACAACCGGGGTCGAGCGAGCAGTACTTC. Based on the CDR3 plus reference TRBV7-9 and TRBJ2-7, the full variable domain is DTGVSQNPRHKITKRGQNVTFRCDPISEHNRLYWYRQTLGQGPEFLTYFQNEAQLEKSRLLSDRFSAERPKGSFSTLEIQRTEQGDSAMYLCASSLQPGSSEQYFGPGTRLTVT.

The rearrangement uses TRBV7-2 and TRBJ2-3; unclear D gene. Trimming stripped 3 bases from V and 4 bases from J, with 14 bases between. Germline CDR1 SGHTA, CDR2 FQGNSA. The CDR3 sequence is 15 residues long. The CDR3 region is CASSLPTRSPDTQYF. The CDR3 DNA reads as TGTGCCAGCAGCTTGCCTACCCGGAGTCCAGATACGCAGTATTTT.

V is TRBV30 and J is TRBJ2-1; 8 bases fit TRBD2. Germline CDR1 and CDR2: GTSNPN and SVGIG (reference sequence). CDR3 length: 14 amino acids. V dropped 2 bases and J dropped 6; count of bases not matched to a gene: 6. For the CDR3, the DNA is TGTGCCTGGAGTAGCGGGAGCCTCTCCAATGAGCAGTTCTTC. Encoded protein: CAWSSGSLSNEQFF.

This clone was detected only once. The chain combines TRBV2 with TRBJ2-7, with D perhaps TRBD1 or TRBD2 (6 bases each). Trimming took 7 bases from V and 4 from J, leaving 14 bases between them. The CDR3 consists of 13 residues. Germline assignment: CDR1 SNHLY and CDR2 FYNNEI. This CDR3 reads CASKRGREYEQYF. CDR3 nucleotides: TGTGCCAGCAAACGGGGGCGCGAGTACGAGCAGTACTTC.

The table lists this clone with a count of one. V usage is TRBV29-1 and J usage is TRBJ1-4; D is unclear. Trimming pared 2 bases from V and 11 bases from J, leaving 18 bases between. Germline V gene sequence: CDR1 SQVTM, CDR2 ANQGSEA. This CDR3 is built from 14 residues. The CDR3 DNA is TGCAGCGTTGAACAACCCTGGGCTGGTAGGAAACTGTTTTTT. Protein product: CSVEQPWAGRKLFF.

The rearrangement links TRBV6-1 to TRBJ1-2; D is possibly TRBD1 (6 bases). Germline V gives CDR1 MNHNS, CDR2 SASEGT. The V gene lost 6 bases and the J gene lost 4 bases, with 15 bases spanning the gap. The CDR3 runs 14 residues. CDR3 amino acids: CASRDRSHPYGYTF. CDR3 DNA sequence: TGTGCCAGCAGAGACAGGTCCCATCCCTATGGCTACACCTTC.

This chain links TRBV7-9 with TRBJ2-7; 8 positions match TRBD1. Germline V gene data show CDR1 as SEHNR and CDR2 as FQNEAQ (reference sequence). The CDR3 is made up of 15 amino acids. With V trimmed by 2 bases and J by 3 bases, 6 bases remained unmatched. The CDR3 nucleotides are TGTGCCAGCAGCTTACCGACAGGGGCCGGCTACGAGCAGTACTTC. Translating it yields CASSLPTGAGYEQYF.

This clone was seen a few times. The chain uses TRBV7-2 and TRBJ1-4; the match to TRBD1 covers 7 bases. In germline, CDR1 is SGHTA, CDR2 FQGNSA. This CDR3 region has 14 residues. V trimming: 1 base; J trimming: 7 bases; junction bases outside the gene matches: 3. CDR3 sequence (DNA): TGTGCCAGCAGCTTAGAGGGGGCAGTTGAAAAACTGTTTTTT. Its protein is CASSLEGAVEKLFF.